This entry lists 32 T cell receptor beta chains sequenced from one sample in a study of CD8+ T cells in alopecia areata. After isolation, RNA underwent reverse transcription to generate cDNA as the sequencing template. Some clones are missing from TCRdb's copy, which holds only in-frame ones; the method was immunoSEQ multiplex PCR. The sample includes over 120,000 clones, about half of them seen just once. Sequencing used CD4+ T cells sorted from blood, obtained at week 0. Every receptor here comes from a human donor with alopecia areata.

This chain uses TRBV4-2 with TRBJ2-7, with 8 nucleotides matching TRBD2. The V gene's germline CDR1 is LGHNA and CDR2 YNFKEQ. V lost 1 base to trimming and J lost 0 bases; unmatched junction nucleotides: 8. The CDR3 sequence is 17 residues long. CDR3 sequence: CASSQGGQREYSYEQYF. DNA for the CDR3: TGTGCCAGCAGCCAAGGGGGCCAGCGGGAGTACTCCTACGAGCAGTACTTC.

The V call is TRBV2, the J call TRBJ1-5, with no clear D. The CDR3 has 15 amino acids. Germline V gene lookup returns CDR1 SNHLY and CDR2 FYNNEI. V was clipped by 6 bases and J by 0 bases, with 12 bases between them. The CDR3 DNA is TGTGCCAGCAGGCCGACGGACTATAGCAATCAGCCCCAGCATTTT. This codes for CASRPTDYSNQPQHF.

The chain has TRBV7-8 and TRBJ2-4, with 13 bases lining up with TRBD2. This CDR3 has 19 residues. Per germline, CDR1 SGHVS and CDR2 FQNEAQ. V lost 2 bases and J lost 1; bases outside the gene matches: 8. This CDR3 reads CASSLTSGRGLRAKNIQYF. For the CDR3, the DNA is TGTGCCAGCAGCTTAACTAGCGGGAGGGGCCTTCGGGCCAAAAACATTCAGTACTTC. The variable domain in full, with the rest retrieved from reference TRBV7-8 and TRBJ2-4, is GAGVSQSPRYKVAKRGQDVALRCDPISGHVSLFWYQQALGQGPEFLTYFQNEAQLDKSGLPSDRFFAERPEGSVSTLKIQRTQQEDSAVYLCASSLTSGRGLRAKNIQYFGAGTRLSVL.

The gene calls are TRBV30 and TRBJ1-1; maybe TRBD1 (6 bases). The ends were cut back, 4 bases at V and 3 bases at J, with 12 bases in the middle. This CDR3 is built from 13 residues. Per the germline V gene, CDR1 is GTSNPN and CDR2 is SVGIG (reference sequence). This CDR3 is CAWKRGGYTEAFF. CDR3 coding DNA: TGTGCCTGGAAACGTGGGGGCTACACTGAAGCTTTCTTT.

The count of this clone is one. The chain has TRBV25-1 and TRBJ1-4, with D possibly matching TRBD1 (5 bases). Germline-derived CDR1 and CDR2 are MGHDK and SYGVNS. The V end was cut by 1 base, the J end by 8 bases, with 17 bases between. CDR3 length: 16 residues. The DNA of the CDR3 is TGTGCCAGCAGTGAATTGGGGGGGGACCCCACCGAAAAACTGTTTTTT. This translates into CASSELGGDPTEKLFF.

CDR3 nucleotides: TGTGCCCATCACGGTTCCGACGAAAAACTGTTTTTT. It codes for CAHHGSDEKLFF. The rearrangement uses TRBV30 and TRBJ1-4; D not certain. Per the germline V gene, CDR1 is GTSNPN and CDR2 is SVGIG (reference sequence). The germline V and J ends were trimmed by 8 bases and 8 bases, with 15 bases remaining between them. The CDR3 length is 12 residues.

This rearrangement joins TRBV29-1 to TRBJ1-1, with a tentative D call TRBD1 (6 bases). The CDR3 is made up of 12 amino acids. The germline V gene encodes CDR1 SQVTM and CDR2 ANQGSEA. V was trimmed by 5 bases and J by 1 base, leaving 8 bases between them. The CDR3 region is CSVTTGNTEAFF. CDR3 sequence (DNA): TGCAGCGTTACGACAGGGAACACTGAAGCTTTCTTT.

This clone was counted only a few times. The CDR3 loop reads CSVVWLAGLSSYEQYF. The CDR3 DNA reads TGCAGCGTTGTTTGGCTAGCGGGACTAAGCTCCTACGAGCAGTACTTC. The chain has TRBV29-1 and TRBJ2-7; TRBD2 agrees at 9 bases. Germline V gives CDR1 SQVTM, CDR2 ANQGSEA. CDR3 length: 16 residues. V trimming: 4 bases; J trimming: 0 bases; junction bases outside the gene matches: 10.

This clone was detected only a few times. The chain employs TRBV30 and TRBJ1-2; 8 bases are shared with TRBD1. CDR1 GTSNPN and CDR2 SVGIG come from the germline V gene (reference sequence). Trimming at V came to 5 bases and at J to 8 bases, leaving 10 bases not matched to a gene. CDR3 length: 13 residues. DNA of the CDR3: TGTGCCTGGTTGGGGATCGGACAGGGCGGCTACACCTTC. Its translation is CAWLGIGQGGYTF.

This clone occurred a few times. The chain uses TRBV23-1 and TRBJ2-3, with unresolved D. TRBV23-1 has ORF status, its function being uncertain. The CDR3 loop spans 15 amino acids. The V end lost 6 bases, the J end lost 1 base, and 14 bases lay between the germline ends. The CDR3 nucleotides are TGCGCCAGCAGCCAAGTACGCCAGCGCACAGATACGCAGTATTTT. This gives the protein CASSQVRQRTDTQYF.

The rearrangement joins TRBV7-3 to TRBJ2-2, with 7 positions matching TRBD1. Trimming at V came to 6 bases and at J to 0 bases, leaving 7 bases not matched to a gene. The germline V gene encodes CDR1 SGHTA and CDR2 FQGTGA. The length of the CDR3 is 16 residues. CDR3 sequence (DNA): TGTGCCAGCAGATTGACAGGGCGTACGAACACCGGGGAGCTGTTTTTT. Translated: CASRLTGRTNTGELFF.

This clone was seen a few times. The rearrangement joins TRBV7-9 to TRBJ2-3; a possible D gene is TRBD1 (6 bases). The CDR3 extends over 16 amino acids. Trimming stripped 6 bases from V and 4 bases from J, with 20 bases between. Germline CDR1 is SEHNR and CDR2 is FQNEAQ (reference sequence). CDR3 protein: CASRTLGQGRSDTQYF. The CDR3 DNA is TGTGCCAGCAGGACACTGGGCCAGGGGCGGTCAGATACGCAGTATTTT.

This clone came up a few times. J is TRBJ1-5 and V is TRBV19, with a tentative D call TRBD1 (5 bases). The CDR3 sequence is 15 residues long. V was trimmed by 7 bases and J by 1 base, leaving 14 bases between them. Germline CDR1 reads LNHDA; CDR2 reads SQIVND (reference sequence). In DNA form, the CDR3 reads TGTGCCAGTACCCCGTACAGGACCAGCAATCAGCCCCAGCATTTT. The encoded protein is CASTPYRTSNQPQHF.

The chain couples TRBV27 to TRBJ2-5; 9 bases align to TRBD1. The trim removed 3 bases at V and 9 bases at J, leaving 8 bases unmatched. CDR1 is MNHEY and CDR2 is SMNVEV in the germline V gene (reference sequence). The CDR3 has 14 amino acids. CDR3 DNA: TGTGCCAGCAGTTTGGGGACAGGGCCCGCGGCCCAGTACTTC. This sequence encodes CASSLGTGPAAQYF.

This clone has more than one count but fewer than ten. The chain couples TRBV2 to TRBJ2-5; 7 nucleotides align to TRBD2. The CDR3 loop spans 13 amino acids. Germline V gene lookup returns CDR1 SNHLY and CDR2 FYNNEI. Germline trimming cut 6 bases from V and 9 bases from J; bases unmatched to any gene: 10. The chain's CDR3 is CASSPGQSGAQYF. CDR3 nucleotides: TGTGCCAGCAGCCCCGGGCAGAGCGGGGCCCAGTACTTC.

This clone was observed a few times. V is TRBV18 and J is TRBJ1-2, with 10 bases matching TRBD1. The CDR3 has 16 amino acids. The germline gives CDR1 KGHSH, CDR2 LQKENI. The V gene end was trimmed by 3 bases and the J gene end by 6 bases; junction bases not matched to a gene: 10. CDR3 protein: CASSPFMGQGSDGYTF. Here the CDR3 DNA reads TGTGCCAGCTCACCTTTTATGGGACAGGGGTCTGATGGCTACACCTTC.

This clone was picked up one time. This rearrangement joins TRBV30 to TRBJ1-2; possibly TRBD1 for D (5 bases). V was shortened by 3 bases and J by 6 bases, with 17 bases between the two germline ends. The CDR3 runs to 14 residues. Germline CDR1 is GTSNPN and CDR2 is SVGIG (reference sequence). CDR3: CAWSWMRGADGYTF. CDR3 sequence (DNA): TGTGCCTGGAGCTGGATGAGGGGCGCCGATGGCTACACCTTC.

This clone has a single count. The chain employs TRBV6-6 and TRBJ1-2; D remains unclear. This CDR3 has 14 residues. Germline V gives CDR1 MNHNY, CDR2 SVGAGI (reference sequence). The germline V and J ends were trimmed by 5 bases and 0 bases, with 10 bases remaining between them. The CDR3 nucleotides read TGTGCCAGCAGTAAGGACGGTGCTAACTATGGCTACACCTTC. Protein product: CASSKDGANYGYTF.

The gene calls are TRBV4-1 and TRBJ1-3; no clear D gene. Deletions cut 4 bases from V and 5 bases from J, with 15 bases between. CDR3 length: 15 amino acids. Germline CDR1 is MGHRA and CDR2 is YSYEKL. The CDR3 nucleotides are TGCGCCAGCAGCCGCACGTCGGGGTCTCGAAACACCATATATTTT. As protein: CASSRTSGSRNTIYF.

The J gene is TRBJ2-1, the V gene TRBV29-1, with a tentative D call TRBD1 (6 bases). The V gene's germline CDR1 is SQVTM and CDR2 ANQGSEA. The CDR3 has 13 residues. Trimming took 7 bases from V and 6 from J, leaving 16 bases between them. CDR3 residues: CSAPDKGGNEQFF. For the CDR3, the DNA is TGCAGCGCCCCGGACAAAGGGGGCAATGAGCAGTTCTTC.

The V call is TRBV30, the J call TRBJ1-1; tentatively, D is TRBD1 (6 bases). Per the germline V gene, CDR1 is GTSNPN and CDR2 is SVGIG (reference sequence). The V end lost 3 bases, the J end lost 1 base, and 9 bases lay between the germline ends. The CDR3 length is 13 residues. The CDR3 coding sequence is TGTGCCTGGAGGAGGGGGACGAACACTGAAGCTTTCTTT. This sequence encodes CAWRRGTNTEAFF.

The rearrangement links TRBV25-1 to TRBJ2-1; 8 nucleotides agree with TRBD2. The trim removed 0 bases at V and 7 bases at J, leaving 11 bases unmatched. The CDR3 contains 17 residues. Germline V gives CDR1 MGHDK, CDR2 SYGVNS. DNA for the CDR3: TGTGCCAGCAGTGAATACCCCGGGGGGGGGCTCGATAATGAGCAGTTCTTC. Its translation is CASSEYPGGGLDNEQFF.

J is TRBJ1-1 and V is TRBV29-1; 8 bases agree with TRBD1. After removal of 5 bases from V and 5 bases from J, the junction contained 13 bases not matched to a gene. The germline gives CDR1 SQVTM, CDR2 ANQGSEA. The CDR3 spans 15 residues. The CDR3 region has the DNA TGCAGCGTTCCACGGGGGACAGGAGTTTCTACTGAAGCTTTCTTT. Amino acids: CSVPRGTGVSTEAFF.

CDR3 nucleotide sequence: TGTGCCAGCAGCCAACCGGGACTAGCGAACAATGAGCAGTTCTTC. This sequence encodes CASSQPGLANNEQFF. The chain carries TRBV6-6 and TRBJ2-1; TRBD2 matches at 10 bases. This CDR3 has 15 amino acids. CDR1 is MNHNY and CDR2 is SVGAGI in the germline V gene (reference sequence). Trimming cost V 6 bases and J 5 bases; bases outside gene matches: 7.

This clone was picked up a small number of times. The chain employs TRBV7-2 and TRBJ2-2, with TRBD2 identical over 12 bases. The V segment lost 4 bases and the J segment 5 bases; nucleotides outside the gene matches: 8. This CDR3 spans 17 amino acids. Per the germline V gene, CDR1 is SGHTA and CDR2 is FQGNSA. The CDR3 sequence: CASSSRLAGVRTGELFF. The CDR3 bases are TGTGCCAGCAGCTCAAGACTAGCGGGAGTACGGACCGGGGAGCTGTTTTTT. Complete variable domain (other parts from reference TRBV7-2 and TRBJ2-2): GAGVSQSPSNKVTEKGKDVELRCDPISGHTALYWYRQSLGQGLEFLIYFQGNSAPDKSGLPSDRFSAERTGGSVSTLTIQRTQQEDSAVYLCASSSRLAGVRTGELFFGEGSRLTVL.

The J gene is TRBJ1-1, the V gene TRBV29-1; 11 bases fit TRBD1. Germline V gene lookup returns CDR1 SQVTM and CDR2 ANQGSEA. CDR3 length equals 16 residues. V shed 3 bases, J shed 3 bases, and the junction held 9 bases outside the gene matches. CDR3 bases: TGCAGCGTTGATAGGACAGGGGGCTTTACCCACACTGAAGCTTTCTTT. This gives the protein CSVDRTGGFTHTEAFF.

The DNA for the CDR3 is TGTGCCAGCAGCCAACCGGGACTAGAAGACCAAGAGACCCAGTACTTC. Its translation: CASSQPGLEDQETQYF. The chain combines TRBV4-2 with TRBJ2-5, with 8 bases identical to TRBD2. Trimming cost V 2 bases and J 0 bases; bases outside gene matches: 5. The CDR3 is 16 amino acids. CDR1 and CDR2 from the germline V gene are LGHNA and YNFKEQ.

This chain uses TRBV29-1 with TRBJ1-1; D might be TRBD1 (6 bases). Trimming stripped 6 bases from V and 5 bases from J, with 13 bases between. Looked up from germline, CDR1 is SQVTM and CDR2 is ANQGSEA. The CDR3 is 12 amino acids. The CDR3 region is CSVSGGLTEAFF. CDR3 coding DNA: TGCAGCGTCTCGGGGGGCCTTACTGAAGCTTTCTTT.

The chain couples TRBV4-3 to TRBJ2-7; D unclear. Germline V gene lookup returns CDR1 LGHNA and CDR2 YSLEER. The CDR3 sequence is 14 residues long. V was clipped by 4 bases and J by 2 bases, with 12 bases between them. The CDR3 here is CASSLERSPYEQYF. CDR3 nucleotides: TGCGCCAGCAGCCTCGAGCGTAGCCCCTACGAGCAGTACTTC.

The J gene is TRBJ2-7, the V gene TRBV29-1, with unresolved D. The CDR3 runs 11 residues. The germline gives CDR1 SQVTM, CDR2 ANQGSEA. The V and J ends lost 2 bases and 2 bases respectively, with 4 bases between them. This chain's CDR3 is CSVEHAYEQYF. In nucleotides, the CDR3 is TGCAGCGTTGAACATGCCTACGAGCAGTACTTC.

The chain carries TRBV30 and TRBJ1-2; no clear D gene. Germline values: CDR1 GTSNPN, CDR2 SVGIG (reference sequence). The V end lost 2 bases, the J end lost 7 bases, and 8 bases lay between the germline ends. The CDR3 is 11 amino acids. CDR3 loop: CAWSPHLGYTF. For the CDR3, the DNA is TGTGCCTGGAGTCCCCACCTTGGCTACACCTTC.

The V call is TRBV5-1, the J call TRBJ2-7; D is unresolved. CDR3 length: 12 residues. V was clipped by 7 bases and J by 0 bases, with 8 bases between them. The germline V gene encodes CDR1 SGHRS and CDR2 YFSETQ. The CDR3 protein is CASHGLSYEQYF. In DNA form, the CDR3 reads TGCGCCAGCCACGGTCTCTCCTACGAGCAGTACTTC.